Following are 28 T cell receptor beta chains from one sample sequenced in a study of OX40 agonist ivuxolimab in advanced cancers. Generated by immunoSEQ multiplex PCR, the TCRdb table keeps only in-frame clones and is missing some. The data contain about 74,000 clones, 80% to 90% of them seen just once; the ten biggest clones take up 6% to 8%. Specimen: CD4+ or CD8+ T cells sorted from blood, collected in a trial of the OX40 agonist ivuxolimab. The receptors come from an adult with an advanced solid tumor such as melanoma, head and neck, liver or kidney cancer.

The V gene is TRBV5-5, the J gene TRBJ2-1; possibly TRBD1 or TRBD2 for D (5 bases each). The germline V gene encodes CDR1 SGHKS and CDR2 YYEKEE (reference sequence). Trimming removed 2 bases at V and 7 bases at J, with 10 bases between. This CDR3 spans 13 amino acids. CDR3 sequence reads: CASSFNEGNEQFF. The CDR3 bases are TGTGCCAGCAGCTTTAATGAGGGGAATGAGCAGTTCTTC.

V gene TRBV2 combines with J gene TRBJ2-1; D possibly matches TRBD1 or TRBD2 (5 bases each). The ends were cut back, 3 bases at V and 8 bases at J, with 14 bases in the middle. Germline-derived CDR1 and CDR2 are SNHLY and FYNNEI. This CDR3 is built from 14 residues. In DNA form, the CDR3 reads TGTGCCAGCAGTGAGTGGCGGGTGGGGGATGAGCAGTTCTTC. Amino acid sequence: CASSEWRVGDEQFF.

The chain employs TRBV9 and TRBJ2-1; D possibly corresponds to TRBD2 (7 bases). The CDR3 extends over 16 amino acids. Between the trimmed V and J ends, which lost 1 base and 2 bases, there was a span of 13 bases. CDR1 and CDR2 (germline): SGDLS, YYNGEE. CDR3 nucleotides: TGTGCCAGCAGCGTAAAGGGGGGGGATCCCTACAATGAGCAGTTCTTC. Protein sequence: CASSVKGGDPYNEQFF.

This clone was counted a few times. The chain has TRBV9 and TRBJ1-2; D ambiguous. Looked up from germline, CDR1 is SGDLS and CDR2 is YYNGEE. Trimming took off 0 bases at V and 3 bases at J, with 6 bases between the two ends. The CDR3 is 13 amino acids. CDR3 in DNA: TGTGCCAGCAGCGTAGGGACCGACTATGGCTACACCTTC. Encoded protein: CASSVGTDYGYTF.

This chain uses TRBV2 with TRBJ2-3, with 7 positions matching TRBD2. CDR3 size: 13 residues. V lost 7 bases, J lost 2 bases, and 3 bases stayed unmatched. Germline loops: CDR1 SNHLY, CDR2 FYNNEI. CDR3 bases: TGTGCCAGCACCCGGGACTACACAGATACGCAGTATTTT. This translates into CASTRDYTDTQYF.

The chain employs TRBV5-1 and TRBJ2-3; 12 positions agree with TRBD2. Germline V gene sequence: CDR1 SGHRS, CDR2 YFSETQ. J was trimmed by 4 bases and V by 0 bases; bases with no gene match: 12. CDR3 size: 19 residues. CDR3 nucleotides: TGCGCCAGCAGCTTGGAGGGACTAGCGGGTTCCTGGGTTGCAGATACGCAGTATTTT. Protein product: CASSLEGLAGSWVADTQYF.

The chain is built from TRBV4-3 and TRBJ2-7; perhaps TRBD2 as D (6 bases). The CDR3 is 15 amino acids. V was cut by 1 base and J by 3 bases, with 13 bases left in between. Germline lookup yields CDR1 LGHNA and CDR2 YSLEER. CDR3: CASSQVGDFSYEQYF. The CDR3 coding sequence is TGCGCCAGCAGCCAAGTCGGGGACTTCAGCTACGAGCAGTACTTC.

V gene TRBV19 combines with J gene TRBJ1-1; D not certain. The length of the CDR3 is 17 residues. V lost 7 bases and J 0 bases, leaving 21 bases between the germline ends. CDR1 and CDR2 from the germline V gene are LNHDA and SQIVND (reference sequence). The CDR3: CASKPLAAALMNTEAFF. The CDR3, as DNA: TGTGCCAGTAAACCCCTCGCGGCCGCCTTGATGAACACTGAAGCTTTCTTT.

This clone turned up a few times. The CDR3 nucleotides are TGCGCCAGCAGCCATCCCACGGCTGAAGCTTTCTTT. The encoded protein is CASSHPTAEAFF. This chain uses TRBV4-1 with TRBJ1-1; D remains unclear. V was cut by 3 bases and J by 6 bases, with 8 bases left in between. Germline CDR1 and CDR2: MGHRA and YSYEKL. The CDR3 runs to 12 residues.

The CDR3, as DNA: TGTGCCAGCAGTTTCCCCACCGAGGCGGGACCCACAGATACGCAGTATTTT. This gives the protein CASSFPTEAGPTDTQYF. V is TRBV28 and J is TRBJ2-3; weak D call: TRBD2 (6 bases). Germline loops: CDR1 MDHEN, CDR2 SYDVKM. The CDR3 sequence is 17 residues long. V was clipped by 3 bases and J by 2 bases, with 18 bases between them. The complete variable domain, with remaining parts taken from reference TRBV28 and TRBJ2-3, reads DVKVTQSSRYLVKRTGEKVFLECVQDMDHENMFWYRQDPGLGLRLIYFSYDVKMKEKGDIPEGYSVSREKKERFSLILESASTNQTSMYLCASSFPTEAGPTDTQYFGPGTRLTVL.

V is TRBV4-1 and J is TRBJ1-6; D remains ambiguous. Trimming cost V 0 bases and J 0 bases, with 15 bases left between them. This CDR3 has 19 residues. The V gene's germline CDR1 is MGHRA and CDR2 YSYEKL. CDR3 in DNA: TGCGCCAGCAGCCAAGAGGTTCACAGCTCTAGCTCCTATAATTCACCCCTCCACTTT. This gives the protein CASSQEVHSSSSYNSPLHF.

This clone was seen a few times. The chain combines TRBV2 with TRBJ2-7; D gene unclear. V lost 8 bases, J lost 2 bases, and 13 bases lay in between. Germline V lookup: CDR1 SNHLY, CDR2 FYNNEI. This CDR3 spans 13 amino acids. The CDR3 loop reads CASCWSEAYEQYF. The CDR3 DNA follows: TGTGCCAGCTGTTGGTCCGAGGCCTACGAGCAGTACTTC.

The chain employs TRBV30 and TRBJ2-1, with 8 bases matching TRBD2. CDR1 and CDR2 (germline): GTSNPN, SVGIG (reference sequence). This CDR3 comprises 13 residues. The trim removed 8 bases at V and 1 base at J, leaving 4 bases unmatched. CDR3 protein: CARGLGSYNEQFF. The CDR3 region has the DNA TGTGCCCGGGGACTAGGGTCCTACAATGAGCAGTTCTTC.

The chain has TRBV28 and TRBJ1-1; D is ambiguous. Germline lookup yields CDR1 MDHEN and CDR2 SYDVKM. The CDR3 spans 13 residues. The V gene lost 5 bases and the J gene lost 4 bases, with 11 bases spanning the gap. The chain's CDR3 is CASSTGLTTEAFF. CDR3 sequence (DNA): TGTGCCAGCAGTACGGGATTGACCACTGAAGCTTTCTTT.

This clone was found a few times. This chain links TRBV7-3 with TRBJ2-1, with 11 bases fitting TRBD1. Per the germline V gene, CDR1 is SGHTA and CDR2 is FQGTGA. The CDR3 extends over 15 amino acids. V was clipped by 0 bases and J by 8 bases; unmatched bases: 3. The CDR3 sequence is CASSLTGTGGYEQFF. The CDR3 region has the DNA TGTGCCAGCAGCTTAACCGGGACAGGGGGTTATGAGCAGTTCTTC.

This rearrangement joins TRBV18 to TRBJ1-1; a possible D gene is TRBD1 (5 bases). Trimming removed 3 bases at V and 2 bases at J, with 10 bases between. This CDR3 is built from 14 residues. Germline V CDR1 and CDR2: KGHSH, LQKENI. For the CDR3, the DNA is TGTGCCAGCTCACCGGGCAGGGCCAACACTGAAGCTTTCTTT. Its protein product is CASSPGRANTEAFF.

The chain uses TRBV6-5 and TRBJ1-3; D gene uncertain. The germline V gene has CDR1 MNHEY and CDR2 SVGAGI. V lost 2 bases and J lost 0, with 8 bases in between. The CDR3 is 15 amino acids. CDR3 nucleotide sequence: TGTGCCAGCAGTTACGACCGATACTCTGGAAACACCATATATTTT. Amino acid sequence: CASSYDRYSGNTIYF.

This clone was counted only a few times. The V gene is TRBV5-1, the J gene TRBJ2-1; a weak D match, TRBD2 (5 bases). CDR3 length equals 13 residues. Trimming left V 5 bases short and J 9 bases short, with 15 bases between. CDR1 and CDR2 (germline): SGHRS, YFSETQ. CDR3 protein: CASRPGVKVEQFF. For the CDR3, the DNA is TGCGCCAGCAGACCCGGGGTTAAGGTTGAGCAGTTCTTC. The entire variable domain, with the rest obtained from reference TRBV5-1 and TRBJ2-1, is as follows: KAGVTQTPRYLIKTRGQQVTLSCSPISGHRSVSWYQQTPGQGLQFLFEYFSETQRNKGNFPGRFSGRQFSNSRSEMNVSTLELGDSALYLCASRPGVKVEQFFGPGTRLTVL.

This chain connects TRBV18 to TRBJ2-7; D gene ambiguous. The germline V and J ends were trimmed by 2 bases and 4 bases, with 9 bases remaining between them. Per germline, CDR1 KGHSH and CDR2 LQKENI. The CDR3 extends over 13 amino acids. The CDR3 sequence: CASSPGQIYEQYV. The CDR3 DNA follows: TGTGCCAGCTCACCAGGGCAGATATACGAGCAGTACGTC.

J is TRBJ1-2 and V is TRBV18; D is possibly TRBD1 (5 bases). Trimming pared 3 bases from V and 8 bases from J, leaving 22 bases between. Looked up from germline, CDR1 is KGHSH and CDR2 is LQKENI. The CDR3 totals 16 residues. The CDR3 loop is CASSPPGTQGQRGYTF. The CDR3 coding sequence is TGTGCCAGCTCACCCCCCGGGACTCAGGGTCAGAGGGGCTACACCTTC.

CDR3 sequence reads: CAITERSYNEQFF. DNA of the CDR3: TGTGCCATCACCGAGAGATCCTACAATGAGCAGTTCTTC. This chain joins TRBV10-3 and TRBJ2-1, with D unresolved. Germline assignment: CDR1 ENHRY and CDR2 SYGVKD. The CDR3 spans 13 residues. V lost 7 bases and J 1 base, leaving 8 bases between the germline ends.

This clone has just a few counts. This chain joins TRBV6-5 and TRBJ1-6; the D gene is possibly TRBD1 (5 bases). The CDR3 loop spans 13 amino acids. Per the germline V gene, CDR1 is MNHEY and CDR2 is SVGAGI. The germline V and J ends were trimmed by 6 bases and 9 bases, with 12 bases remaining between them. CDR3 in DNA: TGTGCCAGCAGCGACGGGACCGGTTCACCCCTCCACTTT. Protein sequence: CASSDGTGSPLHF.

CDR3 nucleotide sequence: TGTGCCAGCAGCTTAGGACAGGCTACAGATACGCAGTATTTT. This encodes CASSLGQATDTQYF. The chain recombines TRBV5-4 with TRBJ2-3; 7 bases fit TRBD1. From germline, CDR1 is SGHNT and CDR2 YYREEE (reference sequence). V shed 2 bases, J shed 3 bases, and the junction held 3 bases outside the gene matches. This CDR3 has 14 residues.

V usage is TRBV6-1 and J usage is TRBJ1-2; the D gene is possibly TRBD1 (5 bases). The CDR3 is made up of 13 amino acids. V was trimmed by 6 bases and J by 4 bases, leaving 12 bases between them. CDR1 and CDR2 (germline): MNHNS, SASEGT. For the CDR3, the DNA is TGTGCCAGCAGGGGGGTCCTTTCCTATGGCTACACCTTC. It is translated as CASRGVLSYGYTF.

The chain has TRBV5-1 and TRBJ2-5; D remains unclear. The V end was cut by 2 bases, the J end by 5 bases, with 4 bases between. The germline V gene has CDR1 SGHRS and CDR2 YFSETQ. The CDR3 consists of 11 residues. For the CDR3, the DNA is TGCGCCAGCAGCTTAAAGGAGACCCAGTACTTC. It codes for CASSLKETQYF.

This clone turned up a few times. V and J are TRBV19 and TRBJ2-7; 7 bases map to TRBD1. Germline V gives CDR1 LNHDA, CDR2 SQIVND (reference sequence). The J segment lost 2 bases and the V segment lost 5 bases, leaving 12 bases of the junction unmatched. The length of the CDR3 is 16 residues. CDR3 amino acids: CASSRSGTVGTYEQYF. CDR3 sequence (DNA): TGTGCCAGTAGTCGATCGGGGACAGTCGGTACCTACGAGCAGTACTTC.

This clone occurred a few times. The CDR3 here is CASSQTPAGQPQHF. CDR3 DNA: TGCGCCAGCAGCCAAACCCCGGCAGGTCAGCCCCAGCATTTT. V usage is TRBV4-1 and J usage is TRBJ1-5, with D hard to call. The V gene lost 2 bases and the J gene lost 6 bases, with 11 bases spanning the gap. The CDR3 is 14 residues long. The germline V gene encodes CDR1 MGHRA and CDR2 YSYEKL.

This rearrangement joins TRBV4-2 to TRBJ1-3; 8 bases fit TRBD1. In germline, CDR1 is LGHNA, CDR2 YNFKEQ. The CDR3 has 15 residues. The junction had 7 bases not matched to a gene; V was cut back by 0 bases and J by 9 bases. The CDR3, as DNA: TGTGCCAGCAGCCAAGAGACAGGGGAATGGGGCACCATATATTTT. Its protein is CASSQETGEWGTIYF.